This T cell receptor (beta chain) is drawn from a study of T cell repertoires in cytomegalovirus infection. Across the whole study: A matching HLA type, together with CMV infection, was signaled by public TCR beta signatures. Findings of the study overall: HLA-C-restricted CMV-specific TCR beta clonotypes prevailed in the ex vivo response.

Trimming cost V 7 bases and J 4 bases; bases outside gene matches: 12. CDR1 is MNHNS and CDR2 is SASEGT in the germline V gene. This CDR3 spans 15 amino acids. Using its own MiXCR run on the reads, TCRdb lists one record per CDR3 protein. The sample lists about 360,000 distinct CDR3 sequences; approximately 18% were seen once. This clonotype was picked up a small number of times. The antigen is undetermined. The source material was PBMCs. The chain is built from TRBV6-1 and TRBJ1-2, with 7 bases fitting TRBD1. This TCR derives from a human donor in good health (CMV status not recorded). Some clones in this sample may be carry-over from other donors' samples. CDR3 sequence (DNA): TGTGCCAGCATGTTAGCGGGACAGCCAATCTATGGCTACACCTTC. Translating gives CASMLAGQPIYGYTF.